One and the same sample provided the 9 T cell receptor beta chains below, sequenced in a study of blood T cell repertoires in COVID-19. The data were produced by immunoSEQ multiplex PCR, yet TCRdb's version contains in-frame clones alone and is incomplete. The data show 90,000 to 120,000 clones, about 85% seen once. The sample comprised peripheral blood. The receptors here all came from a human donor in a cohort sampled during active COVID-19.

This sequence joins TRBV29-1 and TRBJ1-2, with D unclear. The CDR3 totals 12 residues. V was pared by 4 bases and J by 2 bases, with 8 bases between. CDR1 is SQVTM, CDR2 ANQGSEA, per germline. CDR3 in amino acids: CSVVPVNYGYTF. The DNA for the CDR3 is TGCAGCGTTGTGCCGGTCAACTATGGCTACACCTTC.

CDR3 loop: CASSSLDRLPDGYTF. The CDR3 bases are TGTGCCAGCAGTTCTCTTGACAGGTTACCTGATGGCTACACCTTC. The chain recombines TRBV27 with TRBJ1-2; D might be TRBD1 (6 bases). With 4 bases removed from V and 6 bases from J, the gap between germline ends came to 18 bases. The CDR3 runs 15 residues. Germline V lookup: CDR1 MNHEY, CDR2 SMNVEV (reference sequence).

The rearrangement joins TRBV19 to TRBJ2-1, with 8 bases aligning to TRBD2. The germline V gene has CDR1 LNHDA and CDR2 SQIVND (reference sequence). This CDR3 has 15 residues. V was clipped by 1 base and J by 8 bases; unmatched bases: 7. The CDR3 sequence is CASSIVWTSNYEQFF. The CDR3 DNA reads as TGTGCCAGTAGTATAGTTTGGACTAGCAATTATGAGCAGTTCTTC.

The CDR3 bases are TGTGCCAGCTCACCCCCCTCGGGGGGCACCGGGGAGCTGTTTTTT. It specifies CASSPPSGGTGELFF. The chain carries TRBV18 and TRBJ2-2; TRBD2 matches at 7 bases. J gave up 4 bases and V 3 bases, and 5 bases lay outside the gene matches. Germline lookup yields CDR1 KGHSH and CDR2 LQKENI. The CDR3 sequence is 15 residues long.

The chain is built from TRBV3-1 (or the pseudogene TRBV3-2) and TRBJ1-1, with 7 bases matching TRBD1. The V and J ends lost 7 bases and 3 bases, in that order; junction bases with no gene match: 8. Germline CDR1 reads LGHDT; CDR2 reads YNNKEL (reference sequence). The CDR3 length is 14 residues. In nucleotides, the CDR3 is TGTGCCAGCAACAACAGGGGAGTAGACACTGAAGCTTTCTTT. The encoded protein is CASNNRGVDTEAFF.

CDR3 bases: TGCGCCAGCAGCCAAGAAAGGACAGGGAACTATGGCTACACCTTC. Translation gives CASSQERTGNYGYTF. The rearrangement uses TRBV4-1 and TRBJ1-2, with TRBD1 identical over 8 bases. The CDR3 sequence is 15 residues long. The junction had 2 bases not matched to a gene; V was cut back by 0 bases and J by 2 bases. Germline-derived CDR1 and CDR2 are MGHRA and YSYEKL.

The rearrangement joins TRBV10-3 to TRBJ1-4; tentatively, D is TRBD1 (5 bases). The V and J ends lost 4 bases and 8 bases respectively, with 14 bases between them. CDR1 and CDR2 (germline): ENHRY, SYGVKD. This CDR3 region has 14 residues. CDR3 in amino acids: CAISVGGTGEKLFF. The DNA of the CDR3 is TGTGCCATCAGTGTGGGAGGGACGGGAGAAAAACTGTTTTTT.

The V and J genes are TRBV4-3 and TRBJ1-1; no definite D call. The V end was cut by 1 base, the J end by 3 bases, with 12 bases between. The CDR3 has 15 amino acids. The germline V gene has CDR1 LGHNA and CDR2 YSLEER. CDR3 sequence (DNA): TGCGCCAGCAGCCAAGGGGAGGAAAGGGACACTGAAGCTTTCTTT. Its translation: CASSQGEERDTEAFF.

The V call is TRBV6-5, the J call TRBJ2-1; 8 bases agree with TRBD2. Germline V lookup: CDR1 MNHEY, CDR2 SVGAGI. Trimming cost V 2 bases and J 6 bases; bases outside gene matches: 6. This CDR3 region has 15 residues. CDR3 residues: CASSYPTGTSNEQFF. DNA for the CDR3: TGTGCCAGCAGTTACCCTACTGGGACTAGCAATGAGCAGTTCTTC.